This T cell receptor (beta chain) was identified during a study of blood T cell repertoires in COVID-19 (dated by TCRdb to 2020 to 2022). For the wider study: Samples from collaborators originated in the United States, Italy and Spain and spanned both the acute and convalescent phases of COVID-19. The material from the prospective study consisted of cDNA or gDNA derived from T cells, B-cell-depleted T cells, or PBMCs. Deeply sampled blood TCRbeta repertoires from subjects exposed to, actively infected with, or recovered from COVID-19 were included in the dataset. The repertoires were released in a freely available public database intended as a resource for research on the immune response to SARS-CoV-2. The samples were drawn from the first 160 participants of the ongoing ImmuneRACE study and from 950 to 1,500 subjects provided by 6 global collaborators. Sample metadata almost always included a de-identified subject ID, COVID-19 status, age in years and sex. Where available, HLA class I and class II types were obtained from metadata supplied by the sample provider rather than from assay-based typing.

TCRbeta CDR3 regions were amplified from genomic DNA using the immunoSEQ Assay, a bias-controlled multiplex PCR. In the original analysis: Within the assay, amplification of reference gene primers was used to estimate how many nucleated cells each sample contained. To quantify the absolute abundance of each unique TCRbeta CDR3 rearrangement, sequence reads were collapsed and filtered. For each sample, productive Simpson clonality was calculated by taking the square root of Simpson's diversity index across productive rearrangements. The table comes from immuneACCESS by way of TCRdb, which keeps in-frame sequences with V and J called. Part of the clones is missing from these tables; in studies checked, under half for an unresolved V gene and the rest for unknown reasons. That table gives V, J and clone size, and the DNA gave D and trimming. Present in this sample are about 290,000 clones, approximately 80% of which were seen just once. Together, the top ten hold around 4.5% of the sample.

Collaborating institutions collected whole blood in K2EDTA tubes following their own protocols. For TCRbeta analysis, collaborators shipped samples as frozen whole blood, isolated PBMCs, or DNA extracted from either of those sample types. General study outcomes and caveats: Clinical and demographic metadata were provided uncurated, with the amount varying by source and participant.

Per the germline V gene, MNHEY is the CDR1 and SVGAGI is the CDR2. The CDR3 covers 12 residues, taking in both the cysteine and the phenylalanine. The retained sequence is limited to the CDR3, 36 bases, with the frame set at the first base. The germline V and J ends show losses of 6 bases and 7 bases respectively, and no gene match explains 4 bases of the junction. As for this clone: What this receptor recognizes is not known. No base qualities exist here, and no much larger clone lies one base off it.

This clonotype was obtained from a woman aged 50 to 60 with active or convalescent COVID-19. The rearranged segments are TRBV6-5 and TRBJ1-2; the central 8 bases match TRBD1. Sequencing input: peripheral blood. The encoded CDR3 is CASRETGAGYTF. Read as DNA, the sequence is TGTGCCAGCAGGGAGACAGGGGCTGGCTACACCTTC.